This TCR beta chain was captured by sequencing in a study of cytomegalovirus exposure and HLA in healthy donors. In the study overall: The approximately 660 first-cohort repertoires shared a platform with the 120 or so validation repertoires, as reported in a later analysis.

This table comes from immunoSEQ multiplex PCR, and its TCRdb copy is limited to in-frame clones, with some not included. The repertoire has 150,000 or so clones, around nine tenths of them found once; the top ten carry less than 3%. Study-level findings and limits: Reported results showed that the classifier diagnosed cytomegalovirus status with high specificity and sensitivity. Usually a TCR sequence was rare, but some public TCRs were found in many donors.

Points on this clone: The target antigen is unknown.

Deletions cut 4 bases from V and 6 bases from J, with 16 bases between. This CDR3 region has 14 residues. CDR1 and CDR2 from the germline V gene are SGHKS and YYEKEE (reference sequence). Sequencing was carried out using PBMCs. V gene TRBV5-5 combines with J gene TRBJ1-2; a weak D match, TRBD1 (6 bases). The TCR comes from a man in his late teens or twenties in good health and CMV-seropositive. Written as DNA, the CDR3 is TGTGCCAGCAGCCCCGGGGGGGGCTGGAATGGCTACACCTTC. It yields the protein CASSPGGGWNGYTF. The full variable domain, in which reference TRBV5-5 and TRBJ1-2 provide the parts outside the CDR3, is DAGVTQSPTHLIKTRGQQVTLRCSPISGHKSVSWYQQVLGQGPQFIFQYYEKEERGRGNFPDRFSARQFPNYSSELNVNALLLGDSALYLCASSPGGGWNGYTFGSGTRLTVV.